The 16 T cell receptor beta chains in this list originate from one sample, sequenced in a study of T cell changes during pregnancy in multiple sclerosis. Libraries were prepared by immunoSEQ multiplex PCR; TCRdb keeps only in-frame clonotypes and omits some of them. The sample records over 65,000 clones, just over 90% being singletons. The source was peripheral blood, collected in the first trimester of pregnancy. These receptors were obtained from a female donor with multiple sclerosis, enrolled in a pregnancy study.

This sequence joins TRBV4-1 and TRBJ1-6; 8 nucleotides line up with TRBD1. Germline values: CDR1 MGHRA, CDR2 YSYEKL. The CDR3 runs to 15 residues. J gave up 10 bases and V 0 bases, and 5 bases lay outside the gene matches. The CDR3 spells CASSQDGTGRSPLHF. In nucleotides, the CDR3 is TGCGCCAGCAGCCAAGATGGGACAGGCAGATCACCCCTCCACTTT.

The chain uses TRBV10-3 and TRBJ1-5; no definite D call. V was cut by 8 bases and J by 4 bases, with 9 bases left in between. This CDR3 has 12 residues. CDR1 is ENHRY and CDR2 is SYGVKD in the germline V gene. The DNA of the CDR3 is TGTGCCATCGGTGGTCCAAATCAGCCCCAGCATTTT. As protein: CAIGGPNQPQHF.

CDR3: CASSLFRPGTSGAYEQYF. The DNA of the CDR3 is TGTGCCAGCAGTTTATTCAGGCCCGGGACTAGCGGCGCCTACGAGCAGTACTTC. This chain joins TRBV28 and TRBJ2-7; 11 nucleotides align to TRBD2. With V trimmed by 1 base and J by 2 bases, 10 bases remained unmatched. The CDR3 contains 18 residues. Germline CDR1 is MDHEN and CDR2 is SYDVKM.

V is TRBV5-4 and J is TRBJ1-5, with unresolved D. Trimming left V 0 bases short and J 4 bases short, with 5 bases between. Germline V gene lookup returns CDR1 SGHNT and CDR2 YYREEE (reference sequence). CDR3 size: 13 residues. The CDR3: CASSLGANQPQHF. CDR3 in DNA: TGTGCCAGCAGCTTGGGCGCTAATCAGCCCCAGCATTTT.

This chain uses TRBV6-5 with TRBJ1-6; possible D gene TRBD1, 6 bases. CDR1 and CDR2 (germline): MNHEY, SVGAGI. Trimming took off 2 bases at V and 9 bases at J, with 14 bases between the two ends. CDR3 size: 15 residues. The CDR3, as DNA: TGTGCCAGCAGTTACCAGGGGTCTCTTCGTTCACCCCTCCACTTT. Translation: CASSYQGSLRSPLHF.

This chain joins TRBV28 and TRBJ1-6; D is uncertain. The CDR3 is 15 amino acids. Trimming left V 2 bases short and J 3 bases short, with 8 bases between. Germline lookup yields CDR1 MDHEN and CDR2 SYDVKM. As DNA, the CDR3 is TGTGCCAGCAGTTTAGGGCGATTCTATAATTCACCCCTCCACTTT. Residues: CASSLGRFYNSPLHF.

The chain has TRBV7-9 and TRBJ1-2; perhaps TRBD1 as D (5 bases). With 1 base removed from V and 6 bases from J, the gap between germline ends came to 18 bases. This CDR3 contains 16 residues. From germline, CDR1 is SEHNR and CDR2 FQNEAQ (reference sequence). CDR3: CASSLGMEGMVDGYTF. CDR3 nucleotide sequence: TGTGCCAGCAGCTTAGGAATGGAGGGGATGGTAGATGGCTACACCTTC.

The CDR3 region has the DNA TGTGCCAGCATCGCCACTTACCGAAACACCATATATTTT. Translated: CASIATYRNTIYF. The genes are TRBV6-1 and TRBJ1-3, with unresolved D. Trimming cost V 7 bases and J 5 bases, with 12 bases left between them. The germline gives CDR1 MNHNS, CDR2 SASEGT. The length of the CDR3 is 13 residues.

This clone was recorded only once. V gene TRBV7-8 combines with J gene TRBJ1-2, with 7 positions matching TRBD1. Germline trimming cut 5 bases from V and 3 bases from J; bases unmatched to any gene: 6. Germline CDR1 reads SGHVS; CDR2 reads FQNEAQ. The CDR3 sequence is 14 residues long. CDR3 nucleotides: TGTGCCAGCAGCGACCGGGACAGTTACTATGGCTACACCTTC. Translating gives CASSDRDSYYGYTF. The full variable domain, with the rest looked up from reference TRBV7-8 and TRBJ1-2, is GAGVSQSPRYKVAKRGQDVALRCDPISGHVSLFWYQQALGQGPEFLTYFQNEAQLDKSGLPSDRFFAERPEGSVSTLKIQRTQQEDSAVYLCASSDRDSYYGYTFGSGTRLTVV.

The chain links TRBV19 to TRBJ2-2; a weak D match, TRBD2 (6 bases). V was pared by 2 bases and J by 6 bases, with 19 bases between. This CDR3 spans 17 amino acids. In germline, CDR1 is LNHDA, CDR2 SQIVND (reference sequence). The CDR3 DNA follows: TGTGCCAGTAGTATATTTCGTGGGCTAGCGTATCCCGGGGAGCTGTTTTTT. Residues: CASSIFRGLAYPGELFF.

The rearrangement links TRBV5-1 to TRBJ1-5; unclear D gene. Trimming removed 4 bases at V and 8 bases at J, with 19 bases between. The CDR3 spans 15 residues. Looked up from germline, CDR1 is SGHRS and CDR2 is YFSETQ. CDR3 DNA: TGCGCCAGCAGCCCTTCGGCGGGAGGGATCGAGCCCCAGCATTTT. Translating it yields CASSPSAGGIEPQHF.

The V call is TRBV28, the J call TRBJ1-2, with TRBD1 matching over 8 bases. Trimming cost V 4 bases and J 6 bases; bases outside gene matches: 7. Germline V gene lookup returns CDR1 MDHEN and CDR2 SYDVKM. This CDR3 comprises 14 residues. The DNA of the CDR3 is TGTGCCAGCAGTTCCACGGACAGGGTGGATGGCTACACCTTC. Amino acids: CASSSTDRVDGYTF.

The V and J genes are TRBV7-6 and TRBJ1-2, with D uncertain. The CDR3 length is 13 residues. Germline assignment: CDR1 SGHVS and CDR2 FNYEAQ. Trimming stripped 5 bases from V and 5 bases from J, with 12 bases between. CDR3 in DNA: TGTGCCAGCAGCGGGTCGGGGAGGTATGGCTACACCTTC. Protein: CASSGSGRYGYTF.

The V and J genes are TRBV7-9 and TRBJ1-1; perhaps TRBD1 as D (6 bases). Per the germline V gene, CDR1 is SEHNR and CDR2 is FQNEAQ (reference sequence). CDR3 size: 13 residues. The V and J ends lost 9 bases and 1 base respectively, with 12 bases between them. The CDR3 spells CASGRGKNTEAFF. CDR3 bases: TGTGCCAGTGGTAGGGGGAAGAACACTGAAGCTTTCTTT.

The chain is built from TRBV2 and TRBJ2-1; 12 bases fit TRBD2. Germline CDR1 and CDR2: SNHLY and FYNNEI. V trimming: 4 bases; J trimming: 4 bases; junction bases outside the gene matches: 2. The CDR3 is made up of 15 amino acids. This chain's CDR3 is CASSVGTSGYNEQFF. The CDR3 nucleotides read TGTGCCAGCAGTGTAGGGACTAGCGGGTACAATGAGCAGTTCTTC.

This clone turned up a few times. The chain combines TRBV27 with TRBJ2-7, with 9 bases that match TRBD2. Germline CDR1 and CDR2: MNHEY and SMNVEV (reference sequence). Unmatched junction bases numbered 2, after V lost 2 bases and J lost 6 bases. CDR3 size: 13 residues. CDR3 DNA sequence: TGTGCCAGCAGTTTACTAGCGGGAAGCGAGCAGTACTTC. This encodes CASSLLAGSEQYF.